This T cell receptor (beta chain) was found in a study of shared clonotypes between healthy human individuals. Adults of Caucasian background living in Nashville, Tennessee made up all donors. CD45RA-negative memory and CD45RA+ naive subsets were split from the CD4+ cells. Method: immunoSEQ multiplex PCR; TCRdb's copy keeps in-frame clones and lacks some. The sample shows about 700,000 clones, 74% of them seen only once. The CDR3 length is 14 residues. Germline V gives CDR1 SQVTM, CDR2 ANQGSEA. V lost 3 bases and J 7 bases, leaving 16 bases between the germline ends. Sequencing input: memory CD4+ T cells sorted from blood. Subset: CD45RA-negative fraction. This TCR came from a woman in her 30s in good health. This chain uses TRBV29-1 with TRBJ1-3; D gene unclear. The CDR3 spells CSVEESSGGNTIYF. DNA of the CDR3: TGCAGCGTTGAGGAGTCTTCGGGCGGGAACACCATATATTTT.